The text below deals with one T cell receptor (beta chain). The antigen is undetermined. The germline V gene encodes CDR1 SGHTA and CDR2 FQGNSA. V was pared by 1 base and J by 7 bases, with 2 bases of the junction left unmatched. The CDR3 contains 14 residues. The sample is drawn from a study of T cells in narcolepsy. General study findings and limits: Reportedly, autoreactive clonotypes were serially detected in patients' blood but not controls'.

Using immunoSEQ multiplex PCR, the repertoire was profiled, and TCRdb retains in-frame clones only, with some absent. Of about 27,000 clones listed, around nine tenths are singletons. This TCR came from a human donor with narcolepsy. The J gene is TRBJ1-4, the V gene TRBV7-2, with 8 bases aligning to TRBD1. The sequenced sample was CD45RA- memory CD4+ T cells from PBMCs. The CDR3 DNA reads TGTGCCAGCAGCTTAGGGCAGGGGGCTGAAAAACTGTTTTTT. It translates to CASSLGQGAEKLFF. Variable domain in full (rest from reference TRBV7-2 and TRBJ1-4): GAGVSQSPSNKVTEKGKDVELRCDPISGHTALYWYRQSLGQGLEFLIYFQGNSAPDKSGLPSDRFSAERTGGSVSTLTIQRTQQEDSAVYLCASSLGQGAEKLFFGSGTQLSVL.